Sequencing of this T cell receptor (beta chain) was carried out in a study of blood T cell repertoires in COVID-19 (dated by TCRdb to 2020 to 2021). Concerning the study at large: Collaborator samples came from the United States, Italy and Spain and covered acute and convalescent phases of COVID-19. Deeply sampled blood TCRbeta repertoires from subjects exposed to, actively infected with, or recovered from COVID-19 were included in the dataset. A de-identified subject ID, COVID-19 status, age in years and sex were almost always included in the sample metadata. A freely available public database, intended as a resource for researchers studying the immune response to SARS-CoV-2, is where the repertoires were released. Where HLA class I and class II types were available, the types were taken from metadata supplied by the sample provider, not from assay-based typing. The prospective study material was composed of cDNA or gDNA derived from T cells, B-cell-depleted T cells, or PBMCs. Samples came from the ongoing ImmuneRACE study (first 160 participants) plus 1,254 subjects from 6 global collaborators.

This clone was observed a few times. This receptor's antigen is unknown. Per-base quality was not reported, and no clone a single base away is much larger than it. Here is what the overall study found, with its caveats: The amount of clinical and demographic metadata varied by source and participant and was provided uncurated.

The germline V gene (reference sequence) supplies CDR1 MNHNY and CDR2 SVGAGI. Reading from cysteine to phenylalanine, the CDR3 counts 15 amino acids. The retained sequence is limited to the CDR3, 45 bases, with the frame set at the first base. V trim: 6 bases; J trim: 5 bases; unmatched bases: 9. Enrolling through a virtual design, the prospective study's participants ranged in age from roughly 18 to 89 years and lived across around 25 United States geographic areas. In the prospective study, cohorts were assigned on the basis of participant-reported clinical history obtained from a screening survey and a study questionnaire. ImmuneRACE Cohort 3 recovered participants were defined by two consecutive negative NP/OP PCR tests, healthcare professional clearance, or symptom resolution. In the prospective study, mobile phlebotomists collected whole blood, serum and a nasopharyngeal or oropharyngeal swab from each participant. Participants in the prospective study had the option to provide additional blood draws and questionnaires over a 2-month period. Before DNA extraction, prospective study blood samples were shipped either frozen or at room temperature.

The immunoSEQ Assay, a bias-controlled multiplex PCR, was used to amplify TCRbeta CDR3 regions from genomic DNA. From the authors' description of their analysis: The number of nucleated cells in each sample was estimated by amplification of reference gene primers within the assay. To quantify the absolute abundance of each unique TCRbeta CDR3 rearrangement, sequence reads were collapsed and filtered. For each sample, productive Simpson clonality was calculated as the square root of Simpson's diversity index over productive rearrangements. The clones in this table, taken by TCRdb from immuneACCESS, are in-frame only. Not every clone is retained; where verified, under half of the shortfall comes from an unresolved V gene, and the cause of the rest is unknown. V and J calls and clone size are as listed in that table; D and trimming were resolved from the DNA. The sample table shows 290,000 or so clones, and 86% are seen once. Clones ranked in the top ten supply under 3% of the sample.

The specimen sequenced was PBMCs or T cells enriched from blood (not recorded which). The V and J segments used are TRBV6-6 and TRBJ1-5, with 8 junctional bases fitting TRBD1. The TCR sequence derives from a young woman who had recovered from COVID-19. The CDR3 region has the sequence CASRVIGQGYQPQHF. The DNA is as follows: TGTGCCAGCAGGGTCATTGGACAGGGCTATCAGCCCCAGCATTTT.